One T cell receptor (beta chain) is described in this entry. Its antigen is not identified. The data were obtained in a study of cytomegalovirus exposure and HLA in healthy donors. General study results and limits: Later analysis demonstrated an association between a missense DCLRE1C variant and TCR beta V- and J-gene trimming.

Primers: 60 Vbeta forward and 13 Jbeta reverse. Profiling relied on immunoSEQ multiplex PCR, and the TCRdb table lists in-frame clones only, not all of them. The data contain under 200,000 clones, approximately 80% of them singletons. The germline V gene has CDR1 DFQATT and CDR2 SNEGSKA (reference sequence). This CDR3 contains 11 residues. Each of the donors was a healthy bone marrow donor. The chain is built from TRBV20-1 and TRBJ2-7, with 11 bases lining up with TRBD1. This receptor was obtained from a woman in her forties or fifties in good health and CMV-seronegative. Sequencing was carried out using PBMCs. CDR3 DNA: TGCGGGACAGGGGGCTCCTACGAGCAGTACTTC. It is translated as CGTGGSYEQYF.